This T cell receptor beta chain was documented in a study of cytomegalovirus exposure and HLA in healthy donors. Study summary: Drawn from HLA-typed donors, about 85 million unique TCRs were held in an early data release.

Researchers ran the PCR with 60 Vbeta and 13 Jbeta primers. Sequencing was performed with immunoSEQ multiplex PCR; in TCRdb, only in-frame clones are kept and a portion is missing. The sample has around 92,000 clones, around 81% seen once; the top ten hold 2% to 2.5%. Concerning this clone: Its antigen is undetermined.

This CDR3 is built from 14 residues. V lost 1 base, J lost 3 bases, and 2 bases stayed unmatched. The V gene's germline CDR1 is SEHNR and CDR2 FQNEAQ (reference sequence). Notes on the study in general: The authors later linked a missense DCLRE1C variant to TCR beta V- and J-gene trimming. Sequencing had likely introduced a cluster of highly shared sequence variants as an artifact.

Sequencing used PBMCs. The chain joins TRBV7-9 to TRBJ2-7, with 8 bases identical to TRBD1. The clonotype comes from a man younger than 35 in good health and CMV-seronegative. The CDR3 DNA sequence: TGTGCCAGCAGCTTAGTGACAGGGGACTACGAGCAGTACTTC. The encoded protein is CASSLVTGDYEQYF.